These 17 T cell receptor beta chains were all obtained from the same sample, sequenced in a study of blood T cell repertoires in COVID-19. Data came from immunoSEQ multiplex PCR; TCRdb stores just in-frame clones and leaves some out. The table has 150,000 to 200,000 clones, roughly 86% seen once. Specimen: peripheral blood. These receptors came from a woman aged 80 or over in a cohort sampled during active or convalescent COVID-19.

The chain couples TRBV2 to TRBJ2-5; 10 nucleotides line up with TRBD2. This CDR3 has 14 residues. After removal of 8 bases from V and 2 bases from J, the junction contained 5 bases not matched to a gene. Germline V gene lookup returns CDR1 SNHLY and CDR2 FYNNEI. In nucleotides, the CDR3 is TGTGCCAGCGTAGCGGGGGGTTGGCAAGAGACCCAGTACTTC. It codes for CASVAGGWQETQYF.

V usage is TRBV18 and J usage is TRBJ2-1, with 11 bases matching TRBD1. This CDR3 has 16 residues. The germline CDR1 and CDR2 sequences are KGHSH and LQKENI. The ends lost 0 bases at V and 4 bases at J; junction bases unmatched: 2. CDR3 loop: CASSPPGTGGYNEQFF. The CDR3 bases are TGTGCCAGCTCACCACCCGGGACAGGGGGGTACAATGAGCAGTTCTTC.

This clone was seen a single time. The chain recombines TRBV10-2 with TRBJ2-4, with D possibly being TRBD2 (6 bases). In germline, CDR1 is WSHSY, CDR2 SAAADI. This CDR3 spans 15 amino acids. Trimming stripped 6 bases from V and 0 bases from J, with 12 bases between. This CDR3 is CASRGLEIAKNIQYF. The CDR3 DNA reads TGCGCCAGCAGGGGACTGGAAATAGCCAAAAACATTCAGTACTTC.

This clone was counted between two and nine times. V gene TRBV6-5 combines with J gene TRBJ2-1, with D tentatively TRBD1 (6 bases). CDR1 MNHEY and CDR2 SVGAGI come from the germline V gene. CDR3 size: 15 residues. V was pared by 6 bases and J by 7 bases, with 19 bases between. CDR3 amino acids: CASSKGAGAGNEQFF. CDR3 bases: TGTGCCAGCAGCAAAGGGGCAGGGGCGGGTAATGAGCAGTTCTTC.

The chain employs TRBV20-1 and TRBJ1-2; possibly TRBD1 for D (6 bases). The CDR3 loop spans 11 amino acids. The germline CDR1 and CDR2 sequences are DFQATT and SNEGSKA (reference sequence). The V end was cut by 8 bases, the J end by 6 bases, with 13 bases between. CDR3 amino acids: CSIPPGDGYTF. The CDR3 DNA reads as TGCAGTATACCCCCAGGGGATGGCTACACCTTC.

The gene calls are TRBV18 and TRBJ2-2; 7 bases are shared with TRBD2. The ends lost 3 bases at V and 4 bases at J; junction bases unmatched: 8. CDR1 and CDR2 from the germline V gene are KGHSH and LQKENI. The CDR3 consists of 16 residues. CDR3 protein: CASSPAGEGVTGELFF. The CDR3 DNA reads TGTGCCAGCTCACCGGCGGGAGAAGGGGTCACCGGGGAGCTGTTTTTT.

V is TRBV5-1 and J is TRBJ2-2; 7 positions match TRBD1. In germline, CDR1 is SGHRS, CDR2 YFSETQ. The ends lost 2 bases at V and 4 bases at J; junction bases unmatched: 5. The length of the CDR3 is 15 residues. CDR3 amino acids: CASSLRGRGTGELFF. The CDR3 nucleotides read TGCGCCAGCAGCTTAAGGGGGCGCGGCACCGGGGAGCTGTTTTTT. The full variable domain, in which reference TRBV5-1 and TRBJ2-2 provide the parts outside the CDR3, is KAGVTQTPRYLIKTRGQQVTLSCSPISGHRSVSWYQQTPGQGLQFLFEYFSETQRNKGNFPGRFSGRQFSNSRSEMNVSTLELGDSALYLCASSLRGRGTGELFFGEGSRLTVL.

V is TRBV9 and J is TRBJ1-3; TRBD1 is a possible D gene (6 bases). Per the germline V gene, CDR1 is SGDLS and CDR2 is YYNGEE. The V end lost 2 bases, the J end lost 4 bases, and 10 bases lay between the germline ends. The CDR3 extends over 14 amino acids. CDR3 amino acids: CASSVGAGGNTIYF. CDR3 DNA sequence: TGTGCCAGCAGCGTGGGGGCGGGCGGAAACACCATATATTTT. Full variable domain (outside the CDR3, taken from reference TRBV9 and TRBJ1-3): DSGVTQTPKHLITATGQRVTLRCSPRSGDLSVYWYQQSLDQGLQFLIQYYNGEERAKGNILERFSAQQFPDLHSELNLSSLELGDSALYFCASSVGAGGNTIYFGEGSWLTVV.

This chain uses TRBV15 with TRBJ2-3, with 8 bases identical to TRBD2. Trimming cost V 1 base and J 4 bases; bases outside gene matches: 7. The CDR3 runs to 16 residues. From germline, CDR1 is LNHNV and CDR2 YYDKDF (reference sequence). This CDR3 reads CATSRAGGAVADTQYF. CDR3 sequence (DNA): TGTGCCACCAGCAGAGCGGGAGGGGCAGTGGCAGATACGCAGTATTTT.

CDR3 nucleotide sequence: TGTGCCAGCAGCGTAGTTCCGGGGGGCCTGGAGACCCAGTACTTC. It encodes CASSVVPGGLETQYF. This rearrangement joins TRBV9 to TRBJ2-5, with a tentative D call TRBD2 (7 bases). The CDR3 is made up of 15 amino acids. Trimming pared 0 bases from V and 5 bases from J, leaving 14 bases between. CDR1 and CDR2 from the germline V gene are SGDLS and YYNGEE. The full variable domain, rest sourced from reference TRBV9 and TRBJ2-5, is DSGVTQTPKHLITATGQRVTLRCSPRSGDLSVYWYQQSLDQGLQFLIQYYNGEERAKGNILERFSAQQFPDLHSELNLSSLELGDSALYFCASSVVPGGLETQYFGPGTRLLVL.

This sequence joins TRBV7-9 and TRBJ2-1, with 9 bases lining up with TRBD1. The CDR3 is 16 amino acids. Germline V gene sequence: CDR1 SEHNR, CDR2 FQNEAQ (reference sequence). J gave up 7 bases and V 5 bases, and 12 bases lay outside the gene matches. CDR3 region: CASSPKGTGMGNEQFF. The CDR3 nucleotides are TGTGCCAGCAGCCCTAAGGGGACAGGGATGGGGAATGAGCAGTTCTTC.

The rearrangement joins TRBV2 to TRBJ1-1, with D possibly TRBD1 on 6 matching bases. Germline V CDR1 and CDR2: SNHLY, FYNNEI. There are 13 residues in the CDR3. The ends were cut back, 4 bases at V and 1 base at J, with 7 bases in the middle. CDR3 DNA sequence: TGTGCCAGCAGTGCGACAGGGAACACTGAAGCTTTCTTT. It translates to CASSATGNTEAFF.

V usage is TRBV19 and J usage is TRBJ1-2; 8 bases are a match to TRBD1. The CDR3 contains 15 residues. J was trimmed by 3 bases and V by 6 bases; bases with no gene match: 9. Germline loops: CDR1 LNHDA, CDR2 SQIVND (reference sequence). The CDR3 spells CASRLTGQVHYGYTF. The DNA for the CDR3 is TGTGCCAGTAGACTGACGGGACAGGTTCACTATGGCTACACCTTC.

V and J are TRBV5-1 and TRBJ2-5, with 9 bases identical to TRBD1. Germline CDR1 and CDR2: SGHRS and YFSETQ. The CDR3 consists of 15 residues. With V trimmed by 0 bases and J by 2 bases, 2 bases remained unmatched. This chain's CDR3 is CASSLVGTGQETQYF. CDR3 DNA: TGCGCCAGCAGCTTGGTAGGGACAGGGCAAGAGACCCAGTACTTC.

The chain combines TRBV24-1 with TRBJ2-5, with D possibly TRBD1 on 5 matching bases. CDR3 length: 17 amino acids. V shed 4 bases and J shed 1 base, with 18 bases lying between them. Germline CDR1 KGHDR, CDR2 SFDVKD. The CDR3 coding sequence is TGTGCCACCAGTGACGCCGGACATAAGGGGATCCAAGAGACCCAGTACTTC. Amino acids: CATSDAGHKGIQETQYF.

The V and J genes are TRBV11-3 and TRBJ2-5; 7 bases agree with TRBD1. With 5 bases clipped from V and 3 bases from J, the junction kept 9 bases outside the gene matches. The CDR3 consists of 15 residues. Looked up from germline, CDR1 is SGHNT and CDR2 is YENEEA. CDR3 sequence (DNA): TGTGCCAGCAGCCCATCTGAGGGGGCTAAAGAGACCCAGTACTTC. This sequence encodes CASSPSEGAKETQYF. The full variable domain, rest sourced from reference TRBV11-3 and TRBJ2-5, is EAGVVQSPRYKIIEKKQPVAFWCNPISGHNTLYWYLQNLGQGPELLIRYENEEAVDDSQLPKDRFSAERLKGVDSTLKIQPAELGDSAVYLCASSPSEGAKETQYFGPGTRLLVL.

This clone appeared once. The rearrangement links TRBV18 to TRBJ1-1; D remains unclear. CDR1 and CDR2 (germline): KGHSH, LQKENI. The CDR3 sequence is 13 residues long. Trimming shortened V by 2 bases and J by 1 base, and 5 bases separated the two germline ends. CDR3 residues: CASSPNKNTEAFF. The DNA for the CDR3 is TGTGCCAGCTCACCAAATAAGAACACTGAAGCTTTCTTT.